The next 24 T cell receptor beta chains were all read from a single sample in a study of radiotherapy plus CTLA-4 blockade in lung cancer. Assay used: immunoSEQ multiplex PCR; TCRdb lists only in-frame clones, some missing. The sample lists around 42,000 clones, around 63% occurring once. This sample comprised peripheral blood, obtained from a patient treated with radiotherapy plus ipilimumab. These receptors all stem from a human donor with non-small cell lung cancer who had a partial response to radiotherapy plus ipilimumab.

The chain employs TRBV18 and TRBJ2-5; 8 bases match TRBD1. CDR3 length: 18 amino acids. Germline CDR1 is KGHSH and CDR2 is LQKENI. The V and J ends lost 2 bases and 2 bases, in that order; junction bases with no gene match: 13. The DNA for the CDR3 is TGTGCCAGCTCACCATTGTCGGCAGGGGGCCGTGGACAAGAGACCCAGTACTTC. It is translated as CASSPLSAGGRGQETQYF.

The chain joins TRBV11-2 to TRBJ2-5; a possible D gene is TRBD2 (5 bases). The CDR3 covers 14 residues. The V gene lost 6 bases and the J gene lost 5 bases, with 16 bases spanning the gap. Looked up from germline, CDR1 is SGHAT and CDR2 is FQNNGV. CDR3 sequence (DNA): TGTGCCAGCAGTAGTCCCGCGGGTGGGGAGACCCAGTACTTC. Its protein is CASSSPAGGETQYF.

The chain recombines TRBV19 with TRBJ1-2; 7 bases match TRBD1. Germline V lookup: CDR1 LNHDA, CDR2 SQIVND (reference sequence). This CDR3 has 15 residues. The J segment lost 4 bases and the V segment lost 3 bases, leaving 8 bases of the junction unmatched. CDR3 residues: CASSIPGQRSYGYTF. CDR3 DNA: TGTGCCAGTAGTATCCCGGGACAGCGAAGCTATGGCTACACCTTC.

The chain couples TRBV27 to TRBJ2-3; 15 nucleotides agree with TRBD2. Germline CDR1 reads MNHEY; CDR2 reads SMNVEV (reference sequence). J was trimmed by 4 bases and V by 0 bases; bases with no gene match: 11. The CDR3 totals 20 residues. CDR3 amino acids: CASSLSRLPGLAGGADTQYF. Here the CDR3 DNA reads TGTGCCAGCAGTTTATCGAGGCTCCCGGGACTAGCGGGAGGCGCAGATACGCAGTATTTT.

A note on this clone: The same CDR3 also results from other DNA sequences found in this sample. The chain employs TRBV6-5 and TRBJ2-7; 9 nucleotides line up with TRBD1. The J segment lost 0 bases and the V segment lost 6 bases, leaving 6 bases of the junction unmatched. This CDR3 spans 15 amino acids. Germline lookup yields CDR1 MNHEY and CDR2 SVGAGI. The CDR3 DNA follows: TGTGCCAGCAGCTCTAGACAGGGGGTCTCCTACGAGCAGTACTTC. This encodes CASSSRQGVSYEQYF.

A few counts support this clone. Its ends do not fully match the called genes, so a read error is possible. The chain employs TRBV6-5 and TRBJ2-7; a weak D match, TRBD2 (5 bases). Germline CDR1 and CDR2: MNHEY and SVGAGI. The CDR3 consists of 16 residues. The DNA of the CDR3 is TGTGCCAGCAGTCACTCGACCGGGGAGATGTCCTTCGAGCAGTACTTC. This translates into CASSHSTGEMSFEQYF.

V and J are TRBV7-3 and TRBJ1-1; D remains unclear. V gave up 5 bases and J gave up 4 bases, with 17 bases separating them. CDR3 length equals 15 residues. Germline V gene sequence: CDR1 SGHTA, CDR2 FQGTGA. CDR3 residues: CASSPSRGVGTEAFF. CDR3 DNA: TGTGCCAGCAGCCCCTCGCGCGGGGTGGGCACTGAAGCTTTCTTT.

V is TRBV2 and J is TRBJ1-1; no firm D call. The CDR3 contains 13 residues. The V and J ends lost 4 bases and 1 base respectively, with 7 bases between them. Per the germline V gene, CDR1 is SNHLY and CDR2 is FYNNEI. The DNA of the CDR3 is TGTGCCAGCAGTGCCGGGAGGAACACTGAAGCTTTCTTT. Translated: CASSAGRNTEAFF.

The count of this clone is one. The genes are TRBV5-1 and TRBJ2-7, with a possible D match to TRBD1 (5 bases). V was trimmed by 0 bases and J by 2 bases, leaving 12 bases between them. This CDR3 has 15 amino acids. The germline gives CDR1 SGHRS, CDR2 YFSETQ. CDR3 loop: CASSLAGTGTYEQYF. In DNA form, the CDR3 reads TGCGCCAGCAGCTTGGCCGGTACAGGAACCTACGAGCAGTACTTC.

The chain recombines TRBV6-9 with TRBJ2-5; 7 bases map to TRBD1. Trimming took 11 bases from V and 4 from J; bases not matched to a gene: 13. CDR1 is MNHGY, CDR2 SVAAGI, per germline. The CDR3 is 14 residues long. The CDR3 DNA follows: TGTGCCGGTGAAGGGGGCACACCGAGAGAGACCCAGTACTTC. Its translation: CAGEGGTPRETQYF.

The rearrangement uses TRBV7-8 and TRBJ2-4, with TRBD1 matching 10 bases. The CDR3 has 17 amino acids. After removal of 9 bases from V and 0 bases from J, the junction contained 11 bases not matched to a gene. Looked up from germline, CDR1 is SGHVS and CDR2 is FQNEAQ. The CDR3, as DNA: TGTGCCAGTCATGGACAGGGGGAGTGGGTAGCCAAAAACATTCAGTACTTC. This encodes CASHGQGEWVAKNIQYF.

The chain links TRBV30 to TRBJ2-4; tentative D call: TRBD1 (5 bases). Per germline, CDR1 GTSNPN and CDR2 SVGIG (reference sequence). V was trimmed by 0 bases and J by 7 bases, leaving 10 bases between them. This CDR3 contains 13 residues. CDR3 nucleotide sequence: TGTGCCTGGAGTGTACAGGATGGGAACATTCAGTACTTC. Residues: CAWSVQDGNIQYF.

The rearrangement links TRBV12-5 to TRBJ1-1; maybe TRBD1 (5 bases). Germline-derived CDR1 and CDR2 are LGHNT and FRNRAP. This CDR3 spans 14 amino acids. The V and J ends lost 6 bases and 8 bases respectively, with 19 bases between them. The CDR3 region is CASGTMGGATEAFF. CDR3 in DNA: TGTGCTAGTGGAACCATGGGAGGGGCCACAGAAGCTTTCTTT.

CDR3 amino acids: CASSLDRGVFNFETQYF. In DNA, the CDR3 is TGTGCCAGCAGCTTAGACAGGGGGGTCTTTAATTTTGAGACCCAGTACTTC. This chain connects TRBV5-6 to TRBJ2-5, with 9 bases identical to TRBD1. Trimming cost V 2 bases and J 5 bases; bases outside gene matches: 13. Germline CDR1 is SGHDT and CDR2 is YYEEEE. The CDR3 runs to 17 residues.

The rearrangement uses TRBV30 and TRBJ2-7; D might be TRBD1 (5 bases). The V gene's germline CDR1 is GTSNPN and CDR2 SVGIG (reference sequence). V was shortened by 1 base and J by 3 bases, with 13 bases between the two germline ends. The CDR3 extends over 14 amino acids. CDR3 DNA: TGTGCCTGGAGTGGGGGTCAGGGCAACTACGAGCAGTACTTC. It yields the protein CAWSGGQGNYEQYF.

V is TRBV20-1 and J is TRBJ1-4; D is unclear. V lost 0 bases to trimming and J lost 10 bases, with 6 bases between them. The CDR3 is 11 residues long. The germline gives CDR1 DFQATT, CDR2 SNEGSKA (reference sequence). For the CDR3, the DNA is TGCAGTGCTAGAGAAACGGGAAAACTGTTTTTT. It encodes CSARETGKLFF.

V is TRBV13 and J is TRBJ2-1, with TRBD1 matching 7 bases. This CDR3 has 13 amino acids. Germline CDR1 and CDR2: PRHDT and FYEKMQ (reference sequence). Losses at the gene ends were 5 bases for V and 7 bases for J; bases not matched to a gene: 5. The CDR3 sequence is CASSHRGLNEQFF. The CDR3 DNA reads as TGTGCCAGCAGCCACAGGGGTTTGAATGAGCAGTTCTTC.

V usage is TRBV5-8 and J usage is TRBJ2-5, with 7 bases lining up with TRBD1. Per germline, CDR1 SGHTS and CDR2 YDEGEE. The CDR3 runs to 15 residues. J was trimmed by 4 bases and V by 0 bases; bases with no gene match: 6. CDR3 sequence (DNA): TGTGCCAGCAGCTTGGCATTCCACAGGGGAGAGACCCAGTACTTC. Translation gives CASSLAFHRGETQYF.

V usage is TRBV5-5 and J usage is TRBJ1-5; D gene uncertain. CDR1 is SGHKS and CDR2 is YYEKEE in the germline V gene (reference sequence). There are 14 residues in the CDR3. V lost 4 bases and J 2 bases, leaving 10 bases between the germline ends. The CDR3 protein is CASSQQRGNQPQHF. The CDR3 region has the DNA TGTGCCAGCAGCCAACAGAGAGGCAATCAGCCCCAGCATTTT.

This clone has more than one count but fewer than ten. The genes are TRBV9 and TRBJ2-7; TRBD2 matches at 10 bases. V trimming: 4 bases; J trimming: 6 bases; junction bases outside the gene matches: 4. CDR3 length equals 13 residues. CDR1 and CDR2 from the germline V gene are SGDLS and YYNGEE. In nucleotides, the CDR3 is TGTGCCAGCAGCTTAGCGGGGGGTAGCGAGCAGTACTTC. This gives the protein CASSLAGGSEQYF.

V gene TRBV5-1 combines with J gene TRBJ2-1; 8 bases are a match to TRBD2. CDR3 length: 14 residues. The trim removed 0 bases at V and 9 bases at J, leaving 5 bases unmatched. Germline V lookup: CDR1 SGHRS, CDR2 YFSETQ. CDR3 in amino acids: CASSLASGGGEQFF. For the CDR3, the DNA is TGCGCCAGCAGCTTGGCGTCGGGGGGGGGTGAGCAGTTCTTC. The complete variable domain, with remaining parts taken from reference TRBV5-1 and TRBJ2-1, reads KAGVTQTPRYLIKTRGQQVTLSCSPISGHRSVSWYQQTPGQGLQFLFEYFSETQRNKGNFPGRFSGRQFSNSRSEMNVSTLELGDSALYLCASSLASGGGEQFFGPGTRLTVL.

The V call is TRBV6-5, the J call TRBJ1-2, with 10 bases aligning to TRBD1. The junction had 7 bases not matched to a gene; V was cut back by 5 bases and J by 4 bases. This CDR3 is built from 15 residues. Germline V CDR1 and CDR2: MNHEY, SVGAGI. In DNA form, the CDR3 reads TGTGCCAGCAGTGGACGGGACAGGGGCTTCTATGGCTACACCTTC. It specifies CASSGRDRGFYGYTF.

V gene TRBV7-6 combines with J gene TRBJ2-7; 9 bases align to TRBD2. V lost 5 bases to trimming and J lost 6 bases; unmatched junction nucleotides: 11. Per the germline V gene, CDR1 is SGHVS and CDR2 is FNYEAQ. This CDR3 is built from 15 residues. The CDR3 protein is CASSPLAGGGAEQYF. In nucleotides, the CDR3 is TGTGCCAGCAGCCCACTGGCTGGCGGGGGGGCCGAGCAGTACTTC.

V and J are TRBV11-2 and TRBJ2-1; TRBD2 agrees at 13 bases. This CDR3 region has 15 residues. After removal of 4 bases from V and 5 bases from J, the junction contained 2 bases not matched to a gene. Germline V gene sequence: CDR1 SGHAT, CDR2 FQNNGV. The CDR3 region is CASSSGLAGHNEQFF. In DNA form, the CDR3 reads TGTGCCAGCAGCTCGGGACTAGCGGGGCACAATGAGCAGTTCTTC.